This record concerns one TCR beta chain sequence. Its specificity is not known. The CDR3 is 19 amino acids. This record belongs to a study of cytomegalovirus exposure and HLA in healthy donors. Overall study context: In a later analysis, the 130 or so validation repertoires were reported to have used the same platform as the approximately 690 first-cohort repertoires.

Assay used: immunoSEQ multiplex PCR; TCRdb lists only in-frame clones, some missing. The sample has 200,000 or so clones, approximately 88% seen once. Overall study findings and caveats: The study recorded 150 to 200 TCR beta chains that were cytomegalovirus-associated.

The sequencing sample was made of PBMCs. J is TRBJ2-1 and V is TRBV21-1; the D call in the table, TRBD2, was not verified against the DNA. TRBV21-1 is annotated as a pseudogene. The sequence was collected from a young man in good health and CMV-seropositive. The DNA of the CDR3 is TGTGCCAGCAGCCCCGTGCAAGGACTAGCGGGATTTAACTACAATGAGCAGTTCTTC. This encodes CASSPVQGLAGFNYNEQFF.